This note documents a single T cell receptor (beta chain) sequence. The data derive from a study of cytomegalovirus exposure and HLA in healthy donors. The PCR was carried out with 60 Vbeta primers and 13 Jbeta primers. Using immunoSEQ multiplex PCR, the repertoire was profiled, and TCRdb retains in-frame clones only, with some absent. The profile shows about 120,000 clones, around 85% of them singletons. Trimming took 6 bases from V and 3 from J; bases not matched to a gene: 6. The CDR3 consists of 14 residues. CDR1 is MGHDK, CDR2 SYGVNS, per germline. The chain recombines TRBV25-1 with TRBJ2-7; 9 bases are shared with TRBD1. Source material: PBMCs. The sequence derives from a man aged 25 to 40 in good health and CMV-seronegative. In DNA, the CDR3 is TGTGCCAGCAGGGAAACAGGGGGCGTCTACGAGCAGTACTTC. As protein: CASRETGGVYEQYF.